This T cell receptor beta chain stems from a study of T cells in Graves' hyperthyroidism and ophthalmopathy. Study observations and caveats: Ophthalmopathy prediction by the model preceded onset by a median about 6.8 months. A model of 13 V-J pairs discriminated ophthalmopathy from stable hyperthyroidism. The blood repertoire included most of the expanded thyroid clonotypes above 0.001.

It was RNA transcripts that yielded the amplified TCR beta CDR3 regions. An initial round of RT-PCR targeting the TCR CDR3 relied on the HTBI primer set. MiXCR, applied by TCRdb to the multiplex PCR reads, yields one record per CDR3 protein. The top ten clones hold around 20% of a sample with more than 500,000 distinct CDR3 sequences, just over 45% of them seen once. About this clonotype: The antigen remains undetermined.

Germline lookup yields CDR1 DFQATT and CDR2 SNEGSKA (reference sequence). With 1 base clipped from V and 5 bases from J, the junction kept 6 bases outside the gene matches. The CDR3 consists of 14 residues. Researchers barred patients who had uncontrolled infection, other autoimmune disease, pregnancy or lactation. This TCR came from an adult woman with Graves' disease, either hyperthyroidism or ophthalmopathy (not recorded which). Sequenced sample: peripheral blood or thyroid tissue (not recorded which). The chain combines TRBV20-1 with TRBJ2-5; 8 nucleotides align to TRBD2. CDR3 in DNA: TGCAGTGCTAGAGCCCAGCGGGAGCGCGAGACCCAGTACTTC. It yields the protein CSARAQRERETQYF.